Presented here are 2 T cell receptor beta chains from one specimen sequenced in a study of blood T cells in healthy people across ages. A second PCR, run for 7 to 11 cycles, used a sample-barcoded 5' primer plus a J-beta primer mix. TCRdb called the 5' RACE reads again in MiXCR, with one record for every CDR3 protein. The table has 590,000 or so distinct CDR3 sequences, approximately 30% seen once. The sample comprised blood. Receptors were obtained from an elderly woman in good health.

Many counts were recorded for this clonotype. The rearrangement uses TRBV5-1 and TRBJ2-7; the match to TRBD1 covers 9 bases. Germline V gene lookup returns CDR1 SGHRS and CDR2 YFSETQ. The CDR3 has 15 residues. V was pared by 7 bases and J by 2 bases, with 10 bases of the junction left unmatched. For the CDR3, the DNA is TGCGCCAGCCGTTCCGGGACAGGGTTTACCTACGAGCAGTACTTC. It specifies CASRSGTGFTYEQYF.

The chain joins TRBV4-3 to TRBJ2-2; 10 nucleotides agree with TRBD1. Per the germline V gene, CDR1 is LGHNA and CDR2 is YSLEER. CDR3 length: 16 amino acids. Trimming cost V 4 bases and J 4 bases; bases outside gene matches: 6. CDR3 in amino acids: CASSPGTGEFTGELFF. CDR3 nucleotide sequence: TGCGCCAGCAGCCCGGGGACAGGGGAATTCACCGGGGAGCTGTTTTTT.